This T cell receptor beta chain was identified in a study of early T cells in non-severe SARS-CoV-2 infection. Study-wide background: Bulk RNA isolated from unsorted whole blood underwent sequencing; chains were not paired.

TCRdb re-analysed the 5' RACE reads in MiXCR, keeping a single row per CDR3 protein. The data hold tens of thousands of distinct CDR3 sequences, with 12% observed a single time. J gave up 0 bases and V 1 base, and 4 bases lay outside the gene matches. The CDR3 runs to 16 residues. Germline V lookup: CDR1 GTSNPN, CDR2 SVGIG (reference sequence). Sample: whole blood. V usage is TRBV30 and J usage is TRBJ2-7; 12 positions agree with TRBD2. This TCR came from an adult who was a healthcare worker with PCR-confirmed SARS-CoV-2 infection or an uninfected control (not recorded which). The CDR3 loop reads CAWSGTSGIPSYEQYF. As DNA, the CDR3 is TGTGCCTGGAGTGGGACTAGCGGGATTCCCTCCTACGAGCAGTACTTC.